These 31 T cell receptor beta chains were sequenced from one sample in a study of blood T cell repertoires in COVID-19. TCRdb keeps only in-frame clones here, not all; method: immunoSEQ multiplex PCR. The sample contains about 250,000 clones, 84% of which appear only once. The specimen was peripheral blood. The receptors stem from a man aged 50 to 59 with acute or convalescent COVID-19.

The V call is TRBV5-1, the J call TRBJ2-5, with 12 bases lining up with TRBD2. V lost 4 bases, J lost 0 bases, and 10 bases stayed unmatched. This CDR3 has 18 residues. Germline CDR1 reads SGHRS; CDR2 reads YFSETQ. In nucleotides, the CDR3 is TGCGCCAGCAGCCTGGGGGGACTAGCGGGTCCATACCAAGAGACCCAGTACTTC. Its translation: CASSLGGLAGPYQETQYF.

The CDR3 sequence: CASSVPGTGTYEQYF. The CDR3 DNA sequence: TGTGCCAGCAGTGTTCCCGGGACAGGGACCTACGAGCAGTACTTC. This chain joins TRBV25-1 and TRBJ2-7, with TRBD1 matching 9 bases. The CDR3 runs 15 residues. The germline CDR1 and CDR2 sequences are MGHDK and SYGVNS. The V segment lost 4 bases and the J segment 2 bases; nucleotides outside the gene matches: 6.

This sequence joins TRBV30 and TRBJ2-2, with D hard to call. Trimming stripped 1 base from V and 5 bases from J, with 8 bases between. Germline V gene sequence: CDR1 GTSNPN, CDR2 SVGIG (reference sequence). The CDR3 is 13 residues long. This CDR3 reads CAWSGHLTGELFF. The CDR3 DNA sequence: TGTGCCTGGAGTGGACACCTTACCGGGGAGCTGTTTTTT.

The chain carries TRBV4-2 and TRBJ2-1; 7 bases line up with TRBD2. Germline loops: CDR1 LGHNA, CDR2 YNFKEQ. The V and J ends lost 0 bases and 8 bases, in that order; junction bases with no gene match: 10. The CDR3 has 16 amino acids. CDR3 bases: TGTGCCAGCAGCCAAGATCCCCGGGAGGCTAACGATGAGCAGTTCTTC. Protein: CASSQDPREANDEQFF.

This clone showed up just once. The chain uses TRBV7-6 and TRBJ2-1, with D tentatively TRBD2 (5 bases). The V gene lost 2 bases and the J gene lost 2 bases, with 13 bases spanning the gap. Germline loops: CDR1 SGHVS, CDR2 FNYEAQ. This CDR3 is 16 amino acids long. In nucleotides, the CDR3 is TGTGCCAGCAGCTTACCTCGGCTAGCAGCCTACAATGAGCAGTTCTTC. It codes for CASSLPRLAAYNEQFF.

The chain links TRBV9 to TRBJ1-4; 7 bases agree with TRBD1. CDR1 is SGDLS and CDR2 is YYNGEE in the germline V gene. The J segment lost 7 bases and the V segment lost 1 base, leaving 7 bases of the junction unmatched. The CDR3 consists of 15 residues. The CDR3 is CASSVQTGMGEKLFF. The DNA for the CDR3 is TGTGCCAGCAGCGTACAGACAGGGATGGGTGAAAAACTGTTTTTT.

This chain connects TRBV19 to TRBJ2-3; perhaps TRBD1 as D (5 bases). Trimming shortened V by 3 bases and J by 3 bases, and 7 bases separated the two germline ends. Germline V gene lookup returns CDR1 LNHDA and CDR2 SQIVND (reference sequence). The CDR3 runs to 13 residues. CDR3: CASSIPGTDTQYF. The CDR3 DNA sequence: TGTGCCAGTAGTATCCCAGGGACAGATACGCAGTATTTT. Based on the CDR3 plus reference TRBV19 and TRBJ2-3, the full variable domain is DGGITQSPKYLFRKEGQNVTLSCEQNLNHDAMYWYRQDPGQGLRLIYYSQIVNDFQKGDIAEGYSVSREKKESFPLTVTSAQKNPTAFYLCASSIPGTDTQYFGPGTRLTVL.

V gene TRBV19 combines with J gene TRBJ2-2; 9 bases are a match to TRBD2. This CDR3 comprises 17 residues. With V trimmed by 5 bases and J by 0 bases, 7 bases remained unmatched. Germline V gene lookup returns CDR1 LNHDA and CDR2 SQIVND (reference sequence). The CDR3 here is CASSVSLAGANTGELFF. The CDR3 DNA reads TGTGCCAGTAGTGTTTCATTAGCGGGAGCGAACACCGGGGAGCTGTTTTTT.

The V gene is TRBV9, the J gene TRBJ1-1, with D unresolved. The germline gives CDR1 SGDLS, CDR2 YYNGEE. CDR3 size: 17 residues. With 4 bases removed from V and 0 bases from J, the gap between germline ends came to 19 bases. DNA of the CDR3: TGTGCCAGCAGCCCCGTCAGGTCCCTAATTATGAACACTGAAGCTTTCTTT. This translates into CASSPVRSLIMNTEAFF.

The count of this clone is one. The chain links TRBV27 to TRBJ2-3; 7 bases map to TRBD1. Germline V gene data show CDR1 as MNHEY and CDR2 as SMNVEV (reference sequence). The CDR3 loop spans 14 amino acids. After removal of 3 bases from V and 2 bases from J, the junction contained 2 bases not matched to a gene. The chain's CDR3 is CASSFTGVTDTQYF. In nucleotides, the CDR3 is TGTGCCAGCAGTTTCACAGGGGTCACAGATACGCAGTATTTT.

The table lists this clone with a few counts. The CDR3, as DNA: TGCGCCAGCAGCCAAGGCCAGGCAAAGCCCCAGCATTTT. Translating gives CASSQGQAKPQHF. The chain has TRBV4-1 and TRBJ1-5, with D hard to call. The V end lost 1 base, the J end lost 8 bases, and 9 bases lay between the germline ends. This CDR3 spans 13 amino acids. CDR1 is MGHRA and CDR2 is YSYEKL in the germline V gene.

This sequence joins TRBV5-1 and TRBJ2-5; 12 bases fit TRBD2. The length of the CDR3 is 18 residues. Germline CDR1 is SGHRS and CDR2 is YFSETQ. V trimming: 0 bases; J trimming: 2 bases; junction bases outside the gene matches: 8. This chain's CDR3 is CASSLAASGGAWQETQYF. For the CDR3, the DNA is TGCGCCAGCAGCTTGGCGGCTAGCGGGGGGGCCTGGCAAGAGACCCAGTACTTC.

The V and J genes are TRBV6-5 and TRBJ1-4, with D possibly matching TRBD1 (6 bases). V was cut by 0 bases and J by 8 bases, with 13 bases left in between. In germline, CDR1 is MNHEY, CDR2 SVGAGI. This CDR3 is 15 amino acids long. The CDR3 sequence: CASSYSWQGIEKLFF. CDR3 nucleotide sequence: TGTGCCAGCAGTTACTCGTGGCAGGGGATAGAAAAACTGTTTTTT.

This clone was observed a handful of times. The rearrangement uses TRBV6-5 and TRBJ2-2; D unclear. The V end lost 11 bases, the J end lost 4 bases, and 20 bases lay between the germline ends. Germline CDR1 and CDR2: MNHEY and SVGAGI. This CDR3 region has 15 residues. CDR3 DNA sequence: TGTGCCTTATCACCGTGGCATCTTACCACCGGGGAGCTGTTTTTT. It translates to CALSPWHLTTGELFF.

The chain joins TRBV9 to TRBJ2-7, with D perhaps TRBD2 (7 bases). The V and J ends lost 0 bases and 3 bases respectively, with 13 bases between them. Germline V gene lookup returns CDR1 SGDLS and CDR2 YYNGEE. The CDR3 consists of 15 residues. The chain's CDR3 is CASSVAGGQSYEQYF. The DNA for the CDR3 is TGTGCCAGCAGCGTAGCCGGGGGGCAAAGCTACGAGCAGTACTTC.

The CDR3 nucleotides read TGTGCCTGGAGTGTTGGACAGGTGTCTTACGAGCAGTACTTC. Translating it yields CAWSVGQVSYEQYF. The rearrangement links TRBV30 to TRBJ2-7; 7 bases fit TRBD1. The ends lost 0 bases at V and 4 bases at J; junction bases unmatched: 6. Germline lookup yields CDR1 GTSNPN and CDR2 SVGIG (reference sequence). The CDR3 contains 14 residues.

The chain has TRBV13 and TRBJ2-1; 8 positions match TRBD2. V lost 0 bases, J lost 3 bases, and 4 bases stayed unmatched. The CDR3 extends over 16 amino acids. Germline V gene sequence: CDR1 PRHDT, CDR2 FYEKMQ (reference sequence). CDR3 sequence reads: CASSLGWLAGYNEQFF. DNA of the CDR3: TGTGCCAGCAGCTTAGGCTGGCTAGCGGGCTACAATGAGCAGTTCTTC.

CDR3 coding DNA: TGTGCCAGTAGGAAGCTACCAGGGCGCAACGAGCAGTACTTC. Amino acids: CASRKLPGRNEQYF. This chain uses TRBV19 with TRBJ2-7, with a tentative D call TRBD1 (5 bases). Germline V gene data show CDR1 as LNHDA and CDR2 as SQIVND (reference sequence). The CDR3 is made up of 14 amino acids. V lost 6 bases and J 5 bases, leaving 17 bases between the germline ends.

This clone appeared a few times. The chain combines TRBV10-3 with TRBJ1-5, with no clear D. V was trimmed by 8 bases and J by 3 bases, leaving 14 bases between them. The CDR3 runs 14 residues. Germline assignment: CDR1 ENHRY and CDR2 SYGVKD. CDR3 sequence reads: CAISPGSVNQPQHF. The DNA for the CDR3 is TGTGCCATCTCACCGGGGTCGGTCAATCAGCCCCAGCATTTT.

The chain links TRBV7-9 to TRBJ2-3; 8 bases line up with TRBD1. Per germline, CDR1 SEHNR and CDR2 FQNEAQ (reference sequence). CDR3 length equals 17 residues. Losses at the gene ends were 8 bases for V and 1 base for J; bases not matched to a gene: 14. The CDR3 bases are TGTGCCAGCTCCTCCCTTAAGTCGGGACAGGGCACAGATACGCAGTATTTT. It is translated as CASSSLKSGQGTDTQYF.

This chain links TRBV18 with TRBJ1-3, with TRBD1 matching 7 bases. The CDR3 consists of 16 residues. Losses at the gene ends were 5 bases for V and 0 bases for J; bases not matched to a gene: 7. Germline assignment: CDR1 KGHSH and CDR2 LQKENI. CDR3 protein: CASSLPGDSSGNTIYF. The DNA of the CDR3 is TGTGCCAGCTCATTGCCCGGGGACAGCTCTGGAAACACCATATATTTT.

The chain combines TRBV2 with TRBJ1-1, with 8 bases that match TRBD1. The CDR3 is made up of 15 amino acids. Unmatched junction bases numbered 6, after V lost 3 bases and J lost 3 bases. CDR1 is SNHLY, CDR2 FYNNEI, per germline. In DNA, the CDR3 is TGTGCCAGCAGTGATTTAATACAGGGGGACACTGAAGCTTTCTTT. Residues: CASSDLIQGDTEAFF. Full variable domain (outside the CDR3, taken from reference TRBV2 and TRBJ1-1): EPEVTQTPSHQVTQMGQEVILRCVPISNHLYFYWYRQILGQKVEFLVSFYNNEISEKSEIFDDQFSVERPDGSNFTLKIRSTKLEDSAMYFCASSDLIQGDTEAFFGQGTRLTVV.

V is TRBV29-1 and J is TRBJ2-1, with a tentative D call TRBD2 (5 bases). Per the germline V gene, CDR1 is SQVTM and CDR2 is ANQGSEA. The CDR3 loop spans 13 amino acids. V was clipped by 7 bases and J by 2 bases, with 12 bases between them. The CDR3 DNA follows: TGCAGCGGGCGGGCGGATCCCTACAATGAGCAGTTCTTC. Its protein is CSGRADPYNEQFF.

The chain uses TRBV10-3 and TRBJ2-5, with 10 bases identical to TRBD2. There are 15 residues in the CDR3. Losses at the gene ends were 7 bases for V and 2 bases for J; bases not matched to a gene: 7. Per the germline V gene, CDR1 is ENHRY and CDR2 is SYGVKD. CDR3: CAIKSTSGTQETQYF. CDR3 coding DNA: TGTGCCATCAAGAGCACTAGCGGGACTCAAGAGACCCAGTACTTC.

The rearrangement joins TRBV13 to TRBJ1-2; tentative D call: TRBD1 (6 bases). Per the germline V gene, CDR1 is PRHDT and CDR2 is FYEKMQ (reference sequence). This CDR3 has 14 residues. Trimming left V 4 bases short and J 8 bases short, with 17 bases between. The CDR3 protein is CASSWGHPDGGYTF. In nucleotides, the CDR3 is TGTGCCAGCAGCTGGGGACATCCAGACGGAGGCTACACCTTC.

The rearrangement links TRBV5-1 to TRBJ2-4, with 10 bases identical to TRBD1. Germline trimming cut 4 bases from V and 7 bases from J; bases unmatched to any gene: 5. This CDR3 has 14 residues. Germline V gene lookup returns CDR1 SGHRS and CDR2 YFSETQ. CDR3 sequence: CASSDGTGVNIQYF. DNA of the CDR3: TGCGCCAGCAGCGACGGGACAGGGGTCAACATTCAGTACTTC.

V usage is TRBV19 and J usage is TRBJ1-5; 8 bases are shared with TRBD1. The CDR3 is 15 amino acids. The V gene's germline CDR1 is LNHDA and CDR2 SQIVND (reference sequence). After removal of 3 bases from V and 2 bases from J, the junction contained 3 bases not matched to a gene. The CDR3 DNA reads TGTGCCAGTAGTATCAGGGGGCTTGGCAATCAGCCCCAGCATTTT. It yields the protein CASSIRGLGNQPQHF.

This CDR3 is CASSSLGPAGGRIETQYF. The CDR3 DNA reads TGTGCCAGCAGCTCATTGGGGCCAGCAGGGGGAAGGATAGAGACCCAGTACTTC. This sequence joins TRBV7-6 and TRBJ2-5; 7 positions agree with TRBD1. Germline loops: CDR1 SGHVS, CDR2 FNYEAQ. The ends lost 4 bases at V and 4 bases at J; junction bases unmatched: 18. The CDR3 is 18 amino acids.

This clone is a singleton in its sample. The rearrangement uses TRBV9 and TRBJ1-3, with a weak D call TRBD1 (5 bases). This CDR3 is 15 amino acids long. The germline gives CDR1 SGDLS, CDR2 YYNGEE. The V end lost 0 bases, the J end lost 2 bases, and 9 bases lay between the germline ends. CDR3 sequence (DNA): TGTGCCAGCAGCGTAGAGGAGGGGACTGGAAACACCATATATTTT. Protein: CASSVEEGTGNTIYF.

This clone was recorded once. The rearrangement joins TRBV5-4 to TRBJ1-2; D may be TRBD1 (5 bases). From germline, CDR1 is SGHNT and CDR2 YYREEE (reference sequence). V was shortened by 2 bases and J by 8 bases, with 16 bases between the two germline ends. The CDR3 totals 14 residues. The CDR3 nucleotides are TGTGCCAGCAGCTTCAGGTCAGGGATGGGAGGCTACACCTTC. Protein sequence: CASSFRSGMGGYTF.

The J gene is TRBJ2-7, the V gene TRBV7-8, with TRBD2 matching over 11 bases. Losses at the gene ends were 5 bases for V and 2 bases for J; bases not matched to a gene: 5. CDR3 length: 15 residues. Germline-derived CDR1 and CDR2 are SGHVS and FQNEAQ. CDR3 protein: CASSTRLAGTYEQYF. The CDR3 nucleotides are TGTGCCAGCAGCACACGACTAGCGGGAACCTACGAGCAGTACTTC.